This T cell receptor (beta chain) was recovered during a study of blood T cells in healthy people across ages. Regarding the study as a whole: Researchers deemed the diversity estimates from one million T cells underestimates. With age, beta diversity per million T cells declined roughly linearly, significantly by 40 to 50. It was the long-lived donors that had more naive CD4+ cells and higher diversity than aged donors.

Germline trimming cut 1 base from V and 7 bases from J; bases unmatched to any gene: 1. This CDR3 contains 13 residues. The germline V gene has CDR1 ENHRY and CDR2 SYGVKD. PCR was performed a second time for roughly 7 to 11 cycles using a sample-barcoded 5' primer and a J-beta primer mix. Each cDNA was tagged by a template-switch adaptor containing 12 random nucleotides. TCRdb recomputed calls from the 5' RACE reads with MiXCR, one row per CDR3 protein. The data contain 540,000 or so distinct CDR3 sequences, roughly 29% of them singletons. As regards this clonotype: Its antigen is not identified.

The receptor comes from a woman in her 70s in good health. The chain joins TRBV10-3 to TRBJ2-1, with 7 bases aligning to TRBD1. Sequenced material: blood. The CDR3 DNA follows: TGTGCCATCAGTGAGTTACAGGGGAATGAGCAGTTCTTC. Protein: CAISELQGNEQFF.